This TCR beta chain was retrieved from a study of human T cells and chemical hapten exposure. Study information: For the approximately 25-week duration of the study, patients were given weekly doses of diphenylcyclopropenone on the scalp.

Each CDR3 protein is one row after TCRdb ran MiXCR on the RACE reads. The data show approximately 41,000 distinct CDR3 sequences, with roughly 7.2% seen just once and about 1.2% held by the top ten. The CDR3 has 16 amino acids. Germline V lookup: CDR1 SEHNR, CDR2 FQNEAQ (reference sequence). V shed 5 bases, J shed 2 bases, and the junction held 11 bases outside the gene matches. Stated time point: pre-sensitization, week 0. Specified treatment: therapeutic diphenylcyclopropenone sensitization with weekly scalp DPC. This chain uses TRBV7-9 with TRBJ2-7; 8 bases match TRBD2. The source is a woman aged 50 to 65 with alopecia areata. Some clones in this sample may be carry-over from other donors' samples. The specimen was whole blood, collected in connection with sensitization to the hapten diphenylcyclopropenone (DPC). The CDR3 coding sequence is TGTGCCAGCAGCCCCCCCCGGAGCGGGGGTACCTACGAGCAGTACTTC. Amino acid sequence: CASSPPRSGGTYEQYF.